Following are 22 T cell receptor beta chains from one sample sequenced in a study of T cell responses to AZD1222 COVID-19 vaccine. Here immunoSEQ multiplex PCR was the method, and the copy in TCRdb shows in-frame clones only, minus some. The table has approximately 180,000 clones, around nine tenths seen once. Sample: peripheral blood, taken on day 0 of AZD1222 vaccination. All receptors come from an adult in good health.

The rearrangement uses TRBV7-6 and TRBJ2-2; TRBD2 matches at 8 bases. Germline V gene data show CDR1 as SGHVS and CDR2 as FNYEAQ. The CDR3 runs 16 residues. Losses at the gene ends were 5 bases for V and 0 bases for J; bases not matched to a gene: 5. CDR3 protein: CASSGKAGANTGELFF. CDR3 nucleotides: TGTGCCAGCAGCGGGAAAGCGGGGGCGAACACCGGGGAGCTGTTTTTT.

The rearrangement links TRBV30 to TRBJ1-6; TRBD1 matches 7 bases. Per the germline V gene, CDR1 is GTSNPN and CDR2 is SVGIG (reference sequence). CDR3 length equals 14 residues. V gave up 0 bases and J gave up 10 bases; unmatched junction bases: 6. The CDR3 here is CAWSVVQGGSPLHF. CDR3 nucleotide sequence: TGTGCCTGGAGTGTAGTCCAGGGGGGATCACCCCTCCACTTT.

The chain uses TRBV19 and TRBJ1-2; D remains ambiguous. Germline V CDR1 and CDR2: LNHDA, SQIVND (reference sequence). This CDR3 comprises 12 residues. Trimming took off 3 bases at V and 5 bases at J, with 7 bases between the two ends. The CDR3 nucleotides are TGTGCCAGTAGTATCGCGGGATATGGCTACACCTTC. It codes for CASSIAGYGYTF.

The chain recombines TRBV5-4 with TRBJ2-3; TRBD2 might be the D (5 bases). The CDR3 extends over 14 amino acids. V dropped 1 base and J dropped 0 bases, with 6 bases sitting between them. The germline CDR1 and CDR2 sequences are SGHNT and YYREEE (reference sequence). The CDR3 sequence is CASSLQRSTDTQYF. CDR3 coding DNA: TGTGCCAGCAGCTTGCAGCGGAGCACAGATACGCAGTATTTT.

The chain joins TRBV5-8 to TRBJ2-4; 8 bases match TRBD1. The length of the CDR3 is 15 residues. Germline V gene lookup returns CDR1 SGHTS and CDR2 YDEGEE. V was clipped by 3 bases and J by 1 base; unmatched bases: 3. Written as DNA, the CDR3 is TGTGCCAGCAGCTCCACAGGGGGTGCCAAAAACATTCAGTACTTC. It specifies CASSSTGGAKNIQYF.

This sequence joins TRBV6-1 and TRBJ1-1; no reliable D call. Per germline, CDR1 MNHNS and CDR2 SASEGT. The CDR3 consists of 11 residues. The V end lost 2 bases, the J end lost 5 bases, and 3 bases lay between the germline ends. The CDR3 DNA sequence: TGTGCCAGCAGTGAATGGACTGAAGCTTTCTTT. This translates into CASSEWTEAFF.

The V gene is TRBV4-3, the J gene TRBJ1-5; D not certain. Germline V CDR1 and CDR2: LGHNA, YSLEER. V lost 0 bases, J lost 0 bases, and 0 bases lay in between. The CDR3 has 13 residues. The CDR3 is CASSQDSNQPQHF. The CDR3 nucleotides read TGCGCCAGCAGCCAAGATAGCAATCAGCCCCAGCATTTT.

The rearrangement links TRBV9 to TRBJ1-3; possibly TRBD1 for D (6 bases). CDR3 length: 18 residues. The V and J ends lost 3 bases and 4 bases respectively, with 23 bases between them. The germline V gene has CDR1 SGDLS and CDR2 YYNGEE. This chain's CDR3 is CASSDQRGRVSSGNTIYF. For the CDR3, the DNA is TGTGCCAGCAGCGACCAACGGGGGCGGGTCAGCTCAGGAAACACCATATATTTT.

This clone was seen once. The CDR3 DNA is TGTGCCAGCAGCGTAGGACTAGCGGAAGATACGCAGTATTTT. It yields the protein CASSVGLAEDTQYF. The chain links TRBV9 to TRBJ2-3, with 9 bases lining up with TRBD2. This CDR3 region has 14 residues. Germline assignment: CDR1 SGDLS and CDR2 YYNGEE. Germline trimming cut 0 bases from V and 5 bases from J; bases unmatched to any gene: 1.

The CDR3 reads CACDRGGNQPQHF. CDR3 DNA: TGTGCCTGTGACCGAGGAGGCAATCAGCCCCAGCATTTT. The rearrangement links TRBV30 to TRBJ1-5; D unclear. Germline V gene sequence: CDR1 GTSNPN, CDR2 SVGIG (reference sequence). V lost 6 bases, J lost 2 bases, and 11 bases lay in between. This CDR3 has 13 amino acids.

This chain links TRBV7-2 with TRBJ1-2; TRBD1 might be the D (5 bases). CDR1 is SGHTA, CDR2 FQGNSA, per germline. Trimming took off 5 bases at V and 7 bases at J, with 20 bases between the two ends. This CDR3 comprises 15 residues. For the CDR3, the DNA is TGTGCCAGCAGCATCTGGGGACCGGCTGGGGGTGGCTACACCTTC. It specifies CASSIWGPAGGGYTF.

The chain carries TRBV11-2 and TRBJ2-7; D is uncertain. This CDR3 contains 13 residues. CDR1 SGHAT and CDR2 FQNNGV come from the germline V gene. V was trimmed by 3 bases and J by 6 bases, leaving 12 bases between them. CDR3 bases: TGTGCCAGCAGCTTGTTCTCCGGCACCGAGCAGTACTTC. Its protein is CASSLFSGTEQYF.

The chain combines TRBV28 with TRBJ1-1; no definite D call. The germline V gene encodes CDR1 MDHEN and CDR2 SYDVKM. V was clipped by 6 bases and J by 6 bases, with 8 bases between them. This CDR3 has 11 amino acids. Here the CDR3 reads CASRGKPEAFF. CDR3 bases: TGTGCCAGCAGGGGTAAGCCTGAAGCTTTCTTT.

The genes are TRBV7-6 and TRBJ2-1; no clear D gene. The CDR3 runs 15 residues. The V end lost 4 bases, the J end lost 1 base, and 11 bases lay between the germline ends. Germline V gene data show CDR1 as SGHVS and CDR2 as FNYEAQ. CDR3 sequence reads: CASSSSRWSYNEQFF. CDR3 nucleotide sequence: TGTGCCAGCAGCTCTTCCAGGTGGTCCTACAATGAGCAGTTCTTC.

V is TRBV6-1 and J is TRBJ2-7; no reliable D call. Trimming cost V 3 bases and J 6 bases, with 15 bases left between them. The CDR3 is made up of 14 amino acids. Per germline, CDR1 MNHNS and CDR2 SASEGT. Written as DNA, the CDR3 is TGTGCCAGCAGTGATCCACAGAAGGGCCCCGAGCAGTACTTC. Protein product: CASSDPQKGPEQYF.

This clone was seen a handful of times. The chain links TRBV9 to TRBJ1-1, with 11 bases matching TRBD1. After removal of 2 bases from V and 4 bases from J, the junction contained 7 bases not matched to a gene. The CDR3 runs to 16 residues. The germline V gene has CDR1 SGDLS and CDR2 YYNGEE. CDR3 region: CASSVGQGVGSTEAFF. The CDR3 DNA is TGTGCCAGCAGCGTGGGACAGGGGGTTGGATCCACTGAAGCTTTCTTT.

This clone was detected only once. This chain connects TRBV5-1 to TRBJ1-6, with D unclear. CDR1 and CDR2 (germline): SGHRS, YFSETQ. This CDR3 has 15 amino acids. V shed 0 bases and J shed 5 bases, with 9 bases lying between them. The CDR3 spells CASSLGGVDNSPLHF. The CDR3 coding sequence is TGCGCCAGCAGCTTGGGGGGTGTAGATAATTCACCCCTCCACTTT.

J is TRBJ2-1 and V is TRBV5-6, with D unresolved. CDR1 and CDR2 (germline): SGHDT, YYEEEE. The ends were cut back, 4 bases at V and 6 bases at J, with 8 bases in the middle. The CDR3 runs 12 residues. The CDR3 bases are TGTGCCAGCAGCCATACACGCAATGAGCAGTTCTTC. Translating it yields CASSHTRNEQFF. The full variable domain, with the rest looked up from reference TRBV5-6 and TRBJ2-1, is DAGVTQSPTHLIKTRGQQVTLRCSPKSGHDTVSWYQQALGQGPQFIFQYYEEEERQRGNFPDRFSGHQFPNYSSELNVNALLLGDSALYLCASSHTRNEQFFGPGTRLTVL.

The sample holds one count of this clone. This chain uses TRBV9 with TRBJ1-2; D is perhaps TRBD1 (5 bases). The V end was cut by 6 bases, the J end by 7 bases, with 22 bases between. This CDR3 is 15 amino acids long. Looked up from germline, CDR1 is SGDLS and CDR2 is YYNGEE. The CDR3 nucleotides are TGTGCCAGCAAGTCGGGCCTAGACAGCGGATCTGGCTACACCTTC. The encoded protein is CASKSGLDSGSGYTF.

The CDR3 DNA is TGCGCCAGCAGCCAAGGGAGGGGCTTGGGGACGCATCCATTCGGGGAGCAGTTCTTC. Translation gives CASSQGRGLGTHPFGEQFF. V and J are TRBV4-1 and TRBJ2-1; D might be TRBD2 (6 bases). CDR1 is MGHRA, CDR2 YSYEKL, per germline. The CDR3 totals 19 residues. The V end was cut by 1 base, the J end by 10 bases, with 29 bases between.

The CDR3 is CASRRTGGSDTQYF. CDR3 DNA: TGTGCCAGCAGGAGGACAGGGGGCTCAGATACGCAGTATTTT. The chain is built from TRBV21-1 and TRBJ2-3; the listed D gene, TRBD1, was not tested against the DNA. TRBV21-1 has pseudogene status. The CDR3 has 14 amino acids.

CDR3 in DNA: TGCGCCAGCAGCCAATTTCTGCTTTTGCGGGGACTCCGTGACTATGGCTACACCTTC. Translation: CASSQFLLLRGLRDYGYTF. V usage is TRBV4-3 and J usage is TRBJ1-2; D possibly corresponds to TRBD1 (5 bases). Germline V gene sequence: CDR1 LGHNA, CDR2 YSLEER. The CDR3 totals 19 residues. V lost 2 bases to trimming and J lost 3 bases, with 25 bases between them.